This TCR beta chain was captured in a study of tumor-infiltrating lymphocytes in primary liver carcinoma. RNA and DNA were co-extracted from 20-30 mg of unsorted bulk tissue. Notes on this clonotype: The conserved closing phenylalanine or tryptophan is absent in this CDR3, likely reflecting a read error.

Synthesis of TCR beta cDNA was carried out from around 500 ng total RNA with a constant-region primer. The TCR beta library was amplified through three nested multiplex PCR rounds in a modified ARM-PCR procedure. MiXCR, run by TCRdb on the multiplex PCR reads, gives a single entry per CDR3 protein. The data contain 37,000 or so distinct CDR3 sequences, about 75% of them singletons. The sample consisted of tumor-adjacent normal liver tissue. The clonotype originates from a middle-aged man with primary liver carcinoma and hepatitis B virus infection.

The CDR3 loop is CASARGLALMNTEAFL. The CDR3 DNA reads as TGCGCCAGCGCGCGTGGACTCGCGCTCATGAACACTGAAGCTTTCTTA. The chain combines TRBV5-1 with TRBJ1-1; D gene unclear. The germline V gene encodes CDR1 SGHRS and CDR2 YFSETQ. V dropped 7 bases and J dropped 0 bases, with 19 bases sitting between them. The CDR3 has 16 amino acids.